The next 22 T cell receptor beta chains were all read from a single sample in a study of T cells in narcolepsy. Profiled with immunoSEQ multiplex PCR; TCRdb holds only in-frame clones, not every one. The sample holds about 32,000 clones; under 85% are singletons and the top ten take roughly 3.8%. Sequences were obtained from memory (CD45RA-) CD4+ T cells from blood. The source of these receptors is a human donor in good health.

V is TRBV6-6 and J is TRBJ1-5, with D possibly TRBD1 on 6 matching bases. The CDR3 is 13 residues long. The germline V gene has CDR1 MNHNY and CDR2 SVGAGI (reference sequence). Trimming removed 2 bases from V and 4 bases from J, with 6 bases in between. CDR3 coding DNA: TGTGCCAGCAGTTACACAGGGAATCAGCCCCAGCATTTT. It yields the protein CASSYTGNQPQHF.

V is TRBV27 and J is TRBJ1-1; D is possibly TRBD1 (6 bases). CDR1 is MNHEY, CDR2 SMNVEV, per germline (reference sequence). The V end was cut by 6 bases, the J end by 1 base, with 15 bases between. This CDR3 has 15 amino acids. The CDR3 sequence is CASSPSWTANTEAFF. CDR3 nucleotide sequence: TGTGCCAGCAGCCCTAGTTGGACAGCGAACACTGAAGCTTTCTTT.

There are a few counts of this clone. The chain is built from TRBV20-1 and TRBJ1-1, with D tentatively TRBD1 (5 bases). Trimming took 1 base from V and 6 from J, leaving 6 bases between them. This CDR3 comprises 11 residues. CDR1 is DFQATT, CDR2 SNEGSKA, per germline (reference sequence). The CDR3 sequence: CSARGGAEAFF. Written as DNA, the CDR3 is TGCAGTGCTAGAGGGGGCGCTGAAGCTTTCTTT.

The V and J genes are TRBV30 and TRBJ1-6; perhaps TRBD1 as D (6 bases). Deletions cut 0 bases from V and 9 bases from J, with 15 bases between. Germline V gene lookup returns CDR1 GTSNPN and CDR2 SVGIG (reference sequence). The CDR3 runs to 15 residues. CDR3 region: CAWSVSTGQGSPLHF. The CDR3 DNA sequence: TGTGCCTGGAGTGTGTCCACAGGGCAAGGTTCACCCCTCCACTTT.

The J gene is TRBJ2-6, the V gene TRBV7-9; D not resolved. The CDR3 has 15 amino acids. Per the germline V gene, CDR1 is SEHNR and CDR2 is FQNEAQ (reference sequence). V was trimmed by 0 bases and J by 1 base, leaving 4 bases between them. CDR3: CASSLAGSGANVLTF. CDR3 DNA sequence: TGTGCCAGCAGCTTAGCAGGGTCTGGGGCCAACGTCCTGACTTTC.

The V call is TRBV4-2, the J call TRBJ2-1; the D gene is possibly TRBD1 (5 bases). CDR3 length: 14 amino acids. V lost 4 bases to trimming and J lost 4 bases, with 11 bases between them. Germline CDR1 is LGHNA and CDR2 is YNFKEQ. The DNA for the CDR3 is TGTGCCAGCAGCCCAAGACAGACGTACAATGAGCAGTTCTTC. Encoded protein: CASSPRQTYNEQFF.

The genes are TRBV27 and TRBJ2-7, with TRBD1 matching 10 bases. V shed 2 bases and J 5 bases; nucleotides not matched to a gene: 3. CDR1 is MNHEY and CDR2 is SMNVEV in the germline V gene (reference sequence). The CDR3 consists of 14 residues. CDR3 in DNA: TGTGCCAGCAGTTTAAGGACAGGGGGAGACGAGCAGTACTTC. Its protein product is CASSLRTGGDEQYF.

V usage is TRBV5-1 and J usage is TRBJ2-1; D possibly corresponds to TRBD1 (6 bases). Deletions cut 1 base from V and 3 bases from J, with 11 bases between. Germline V lookup: CDR1 SGHRS, CDR2 YFSETQ. CDR3 length: 15 residues. CDR3 nucleotide sequence: TGCGCCAGCAGCTTGAAACAGGGTGGCTACAATGAGCAGTTCTTC. Protein: CASSLKQGGYNEQFF.

The chain couples TRBV9 to TRBJ1-4; D is unclear. The germline V and J ends were trimmed by 0 bases and 7 bases, with 10 bases remaining between them. The CDR3 has 14 residues. CDR1 and CDR2 (germline): SGDLS, YYNGEE. The CDR3 DNA is TGTGCCAGCAGCGTAGGTTATCGAGGTGAAAAACTGTTTTTT. This encodes CASSVGYRGEKLFF.

A single count supports this clone. The chain couples TRBV2 to TRBJ1-1; TRBD1 is a possible D gene (5 bases). The CDR3 totals 13 residues. Germline CDR1 is SNHLY and CDR2 is FYNNEI. The V end was cut by 4 bases, the J end by 8 bases, with 14 bases between. DNA of the CDR3: TGTGCCAGCAGTGCTCAGGGACGCCTGGAAGCTTTCTTT. Translated, it gives CASSAQGRLEAFF.

The chain couples TRBV5-1 to TRBJ1-1; D is unclear. Germline CDR1 is SGHRS and CDR2 is YFSETQ. Between the trimmed V and J ends, which lost 0 bases and 11 bases, there was a span of 17 bases. The CDR3 loop spans 14 amino acids. CDR3: CASSLGHLEGQAFF. DNA for the CDR3: TGCGCCAGCAGCTTGGGGCATTTAGAGGGTCAGGCTTTCTTT. The whole variable domain, filled in from reference TRBV5-1 and TRBJ1-1, reads KAGVTQTPRYLIKTRGQQVTLSCSPISGHRSVSWYQQTPGQGLQFLFEYFSETQRNKGNFPGRFSGRQFSNSRSEMNVSTLELGDSALYLCASSLGHLEGQAFFGQGTRLTVV.

The chain has TRBV19 and TRBJ2-7; D gene uncertain. The CDR3 is 13 amino acids. Germline loops: CDR1 LNHDA, CDR2 SQIVND (reference sequence). Trimming removed 3 bases at V and 0 bases at J, with 6 bases between. The DNA for the CDR3 is TGTGCCAGTAGTATCAGGATCTCCTACGAGCAGTACTTC. Amino acids: CASSIRISYEQYF.

The chain has TRBV28 and TRBJ1-5; the D is unclear. Germline-derived CDR1 and CDR2 are MDHEN and SYDVKM. V was pared by 6 bases and J by 7 bases, with 13 bases between. The CDR3 has 13 residues. CDR3 sequence reads: CASSLIGGQPQHF. CDR3 sequence (DNA): TGTGCCAGCAGCTTGATCGGTGGGCAGCCCCAGCATTTT.

The chain carries TRBV18 and TRBJ1-3, with a tentative D call TRBD1 (5 bases). Between the trimmed V and J ends, which lost 5 bases and 2 bases, there was a span of 13 bases. Germline-derived CDR1 and CDR2 are KGHSH and LQKENI. This CDR3 spans 15 amino acids. The chain's CDR3 is CASSKASGPGNTIYF. The CDR3 nucleotides read TGTGCCAGCTCAAAGGCGTCAGGGCCTGGAAACACCATATATTTT. The full variable domain, in which reference TRBV18 and TRBJ1-3 provide the parts outside the CDR3, is NAGVMQNPRHLVRRRGQEARLRCSPMKGHSHVYWYRQLPEEGLKFMVYLQKENIIDESGMPKERFSAEFPKEGPSILRIQQVVRGDSAAYFCASSKASGPGNTIYFGEGSWLTVV.

CDR3 sequence: CASSPTQDSQTTYEQYF. The DNA for the CDR3 is TGTGCCAGCAGCCCAACCCAGGACAGCCAAACTACTTACGAGCAGTACTTC. This sequence joins TRBV5-8 and TRBJ2-7, with D possibly matching TRBD1 (6 bases). CDR3 length: 17 amino acids. The germline V gene has CDR1 SGHTS and CDR2 YDEGEE. The V and J ends lost 4 bases and 4 bases respectively, with 24 bases between them.

This clone was seen once. This chain uses TRBV18 with TRBJ1-2; no definite D call. The CDR3 is 14 residues long. The V end was cut by 2 bases, the J end by 5 bases, with 12 bases between. CDR1 and CDR2 (germline): KGHSH, LQKENI. CDR3 sequence (DNA): TGTGCCAGCTCACCAAACGCTCAGGTTTATGGCTACACCTTC. It encodes CASSPNAQVYGYTF.

The chain combines TRBV6-5 with TRBJ2-1; 8 nucleotides align to TRBD2. The CDR3 runs to 15 residues. V dropped 4 bases and J dropped 6; count of bases not matched to a gene: 8. The germline V gene encodes CDR1 MNHEY and CDR2 SVGAGI. The CDR3 loop reads CASSSRGLASNEQFF. DNA of the CDR3: TGTGCCAGCAGTTCCCGAGGACTAGCTAGCAATGAGCAGTTCTTC.

The rearrangement uses TRBV6-1 and TRBJ1-2, with 7 positions matching TRBD1. V lost 8 bases and J lost 14; bases outside the gene matches: 11. The CDR3 runs to 11 residues. Germline CDR1 and CDR2: MNHNS and SASEGT. The DNA of the CDR3 is TGTGCCAGCCGAGAAGACAGGGTTGGAACCTTC. This gives the protein CASREDRVGTF.

This clone has a handful of counts. The V gene is TRBV2, the J gene TRBJ1-5; D call uncertain. V was trimmed by 4 bases and J by 5 bases, leaving 3 bases between them. CDR1 is SNHLY, CDR2 FYNNEI, per germline. The CDR3 covers 11 residues. The CDR3 region is CASSVDQPQHF. CDR3 in DNA: TGTGCCAGCAGTGTCGATCAGCCCCAGCATTTT.

The chain has TRBV5-1 and TRBJ2-5; a possible D gene is TRBD1 (6 bases). The CDR3 covers 13 residues. Trimming removed 4 bases at V and 2 bases at J, with 9 bases between. The germline CDR1 and CDR2 sequences are SGHRS and YFSETQ. Here the CDR3 DNA reads TGCGCCAGCAGCCAACAGGGTCAAGAGACCCAGTACTTC. Its translation is CASSQQGQETQYF.

This clone was seen a few times. This chain links TRBV10-1 with TRBJ2-1; TRBD2 matches at 11 bases. Germline-derived CDR1 and CDR2 are WNHNN and SYGVQD (reference sequence). The CDR3 contains 15 residues. The V segment lost 3 bases and the J segment 14 bases; nucleotides outside the gene matches: 12. CDR3 in amino acids: CASSDPSGSGRGKFF. The CDR3 DNA is TGCGCCAGCAGTGACCCCTCCGGTAGCGGGAGGGGAAAGTTCTTC.

This clone was observed a handful of times. The chain couples TRBV2 to TRBJ2-5; 10 nucleotides line up with TRBD2. The germline V gene encodes CDR1 SNHLY and CDR2 FYNNEI. The CDR3 runs to 16 residues. The J segment lost 5 bases and the V segment lost 8 bases, leaving 14 bases of the junction unmatched. The CDR3 bases are TGTGCCAGCCTCCTGGAGCGGGAGGGCCTTCTGGAGACCCAGTACTTC. This codes for CASLLEREGLLETQYF.